Listed below are T cell receptor beta chains from one sample, sequenced in a study of T cell responses to AZD1222 COVID-19 vaccine. Profiling relied on immunoSEQ multiplex PCR, and the TCRdb table lists in-frame clones only, not all of them. The repertoire holds 80,000 to 90,000 clones, with 90% as singletons. The source material was peripheral blood, sampled 28 days after the second AZD1222 dose. These receptors all come from an adult who received the AZD1222 COVID-19 vaccine. Both conserved end residues are part of each CDR3.

v_call: TRBV4-1; j_call: TRBJ2-5; cdr3_aa: CASSQPLLGSQETQYF
v_call: TRBV7-3; j_call: TRBJ2-7; cdr3_aa: CASSLIAGPYEQYF
v_call: TRBV30; j_call: TRBJ1-5; cdr3_aa: CAWSEASNQPQHF
v_call: TRBV6-5; j_call: TRBJ2-7; cdr3_aa: CASSYEGGRYEQYF
v_call: TRBV7-2; j_call: TRBJ1-1; cdr3_aa: CASSLLRANTEAFF
v_call: TRBV29-1; j_call: TRBJ1-2; cdr3_aa: CSGLRAAYGYTF
v_call: TRBV7-2; j_call: TRBJ1-2; cdr3_aa: CASSFNVWTGEADGYTF
v_call: TRBV5-6; j_call: TRBJ1-2; cdr3_aa: CASSSPDRMRGYTF
v_call: TRBV25-1; j_call: TRBJ1-4; cdr3_aa: CASTKTSGGNEKLFF
v_call: TRBV5-1; j_call: TRBJ1-5; cdr3_aa: CASSLAGGQPQHF
v_call: TRBV6-4; j_call: TRBJ2-1; cdr3_aa: CASSAGTTQFF
v_call: TRBV6-5; j_call: TRBJ1-2; cdr3_aa: CASSHGTRAWGYTF
v_call: TRBV9; j_call: TRBJ2-3; cdr3_aa: CASSWRGTDTQYF
v_call: TRBV5-6; j_call: TRBJ1-1; cdr3_aa: CASSWGLTEAFF
v_call: TRBV21-1; j_call: TRBJ2-3; cdr3_aa: CARLPGGPGADTQYF
v_call: TRBV6-5; j_call: TRBJ2-6; cdr3_aa: CASSYSGANVLTF
v_call: TRBV19; j_call: TRBJ1-1; cdr3_aa: CASSIDLPRAAFF
v_call: TRBV9; j_call: TRBJ1-5; cdr3_aa: CASSVGSQNQPQHF
v_call: TRBV28; j_call: TRBJ2-7; cdr3_aa: CASRTDRYEQYF
v_call: TRBV5-1; j_call: TRBJ2-7; cdr3_aa: CASSRQTANTYEQYF
v_call: TRBV19; j_call: TRBJ2-2; cdr3_aa: CASSIEIQVWMVGELFF
v_call: TRBV7-2; j_call: TRBJ1-1; cdr3_aa: CASSLYSSNTEAFF
v_call: TRBV28; j_call: TRBJ1-1; cdr3_aa: CASSFRGRTEAFF
v_call: TRBV6-1; j_call: TRBJ2-5; cdr3_aa: CASSRARQETQYF
v_call: TRBV7-2; j_call: TRBJ2-7; cdr3_aa: CASSQRTGRFSEQYF
v_call: TRBV30; j_call: TRBJ1-1; cdr3_aa: CAWSGQTNTEAFF
v_call: TRBV14; j_call: TRBJ1-5; cdr3_aa: CASSHLGSNQPQHF
v_call: TRBV12-5; j_call: TRBJ1-2; cdr3_aa: CASGLGSPGGHYTF
v_call: TRBV3-1/TRBV3-2; j_call: TRBJ1-6; cdr3_aa: CASSQGTGQYNSPLHF
v_call: TRBV15; j_call: TRBJ1-4; cdr3_aa: CATSRGGGSTNEKLFF
v_call: TRBV25-1; j_call: TRBJ2-1; cdr3_aa: CASSSKGQGWRDNEQFF
v_call: TRBV5-8; j_call: TRBJ1-1; cdr3_aa: CASSFYREGTEAFF
v_call: TRBV5-6; j_call: TRBJ1-6; cdr3_aa: CASSLERRVNSPLHF
v_call: TRBV6-1; j_call: TRBJ1-1; cdr3_aa: CASSEAQSTEAFF
v_call: TRBV9; j_call: TRBJ1-3; cdr3_aa: CASSMSPRNTIYF
v_call: TRBV4-3; j_call: TRBJ1-3; cdr3_aa: CASSQEGSSGNTIYF
v_call: TRBV14; j_call: TRBJ1-2; cdr3_aa: CASSRENRGNGYTF
v_call: TRBV27; j_call: TRBJ2-5; cdr3_aa: CASSRGAAPQETQYF
v_call: TRBV10-3; j_call: TRBJ1-2; cdr3_aa: CAISQMNREGGYTF
v_call: TRBV19; j_call: TRBJ2-5; cdr3_aa: CASSTYAGVRETQYF
v_call: TRBV24-1; j_call: TRBJ1-1; cdr3_aa: CATSESGTENTEAFF
v_call: TRBV3-1/TRBV3-2; j_call: TRBJ2-7; cdr3_aa: CASSQAPRQFYEQYF
v_call: TRBV27; j_call: TRBJ2-1; cdr3_aa: CASSLSLAGGDNEQFF
v_call: TRBV7-2; j_call: TRBJ2-7; cdr3_aa: CASSLDLYEQYF
v_call: TRBV19; j_call: TRBJ2-1; cdr3_aa: CASSIKRGGLSSYNEQFF
v_call: TRBV27; j_call: TRBJ1-5; cdr3_aa: CASSLATAGNQPQHF
v_call: TRBV4-1; j_call: TRBJ2-1; cdr3_aa: CASSQGVLNEQFF
v_call: TRBV20-1; j_call: TRBJ2-5; cdr3_aa: CSASEWNDPRETQYF
v_call: TRBV30; j_call: TRBJ1-3; cdr3_aa: CAWSVWGNTIYF
v_call: TRBV5-1; j_call: TRBJ2-7; cdr3_aa: CASSQYGTAINEQYF
v_call: TRBV4-2; j_call: TRBJ2-6; cdr3_aa: CASSQPPRAGSGANVLTF
v_call: TRBV7-9; j_call: TRBJ1-1; cdr3_aa: CASSLETGWDTEAFF
v_call: TRBV27; j_call: TRBJ1-2; cdr3_aa: CASRLARYGSPWGYTF
v_call: TRBV7-2; j_call: TRBJ2-7; cdr3_aa: CASSDGPSYEQYF
v_call: TRBV12-3/TRBV12-4; j_call: TRBJ1-1; cdr3_aa: CASSLQGNTEAFF
v_call: TRBV7-9; j_call: TRBJ1-5; cdr3_aa: CASGPGQGQENQPQHF
v_call: TRBV28; j_call: TRBJ1-2; cdr3_aa: CASSQPPGQGAYGYTF
v_call: TRBV7-2; j_call: TRBJ1-5; cdr3_aa: CASSLAQVTGNQPQHF
v_call: TRBV5-6; j_call: TRBJ1-5; cdr3_aa: CASSLAGLPGQPQHF